A selection of T cell receptor beta chains follows, all from one sample in a study of control samples from healthy donors and cancer patients. Measured with immunoSEQ multiplex PCR; TCRdb has only the in-frame clones, and not every one. The sample has tens of thousands of clones; approximately 92% are singletons. Input material: PBMCs. These receptors originate from a man younger than 40 with colorectal cancer. Both conserved end residues are part of each CDR3. The D gene is left open where the match is weak. Size tells how often a clone was seen (once, few, many) or the class of an expanded clone, and some rows leave it out.

V	size	J	D	DNA	CDR3
TRBV4-3	-	TRBJ2-7	-	TGCGCCAGCAGCCAATTCAGGGACTACGAGCAGTACTTC	CASSQFRDYEQYF
TRBV7-9	-	TRBJ2-1	-	TGTGCCAGCAGCTTGGGTGGGGGGGAGCAGTTCTTC	CASSLGGGEQFF
TRBV7-2	-	TRBJ2-1	TRBD2	TGTGCCAGCAGCATTAGCGGGAGAACCTACAATGAGCAGTTCTTC	CASSISGRTYNEQFF
TRBV7-8	-	TRBJ2-1	-	TGTGCCAGCAGCTTATTTCACAGGGTGTCCAATGAGCAGTTCTTC	CASSLFHRVSNEQFF
TRBV29-1	-	TRBJ1-1	-	TGCAGCGTTGCAGAAGGGCCGTTGGCTGAAGCTTTCTTT	CSVAEGPLAEAFF
TRBV7-2	-	TRBJ2-1	TRBD2	TGTGCCAGCAGCTTAGTCCTCCAAGCGGGGGCCTACAATGAGCAGTTCTTC	CASSLVLQAGAYNEQFF
TRBV6-1	-	TRBJ2-1	TRBD1	TGTGCCAGCAGTGAACCGGGACAGGGTACCAATGAGCAGTTCTTC	CASSEPGQGTNEQFF
TRBV6-5	-	TRBJ1-3	-	TGTGCCAGCGGCGTAGGACAGCGCTCTGGAAACACCATATATTTT	CASGVGQRSGNTIYF
TRBV4-3	-	TRBJ2-2	-	TGCGCCAGCAGCCCCGGGTCAACGAACACCGGGGAGCTGTTTTTT	CASSPGSTNTGELFF
TRBV7-2	-	TRBJ1-4	-	TGTGCCAGCAGCTACCCAGGGGAAAAACTGTTTTTT	CASSYPGEKLFF
TRBV5-1	once	TRBJ1-2	TRBD1	TGCGCCAGCAGCCCCTCGACAGGGAACTATGGCTACACCTTC	CASSPSTGNYGYTF
TRBV27	-	TRBJ1-5	-	TGTGCCAGCAGTTCCAGACAGGGCAATCAGCCCCAGCATTTT	CASSSRQGNQPQHF
TRBV5-1	-	TRBJ2-5	TRBD2	TGCGCCAGCAGCTTGGGACTGGCGGGGGGAGAGACCCAGTACTTC	CASSLGLAGGETQYF
TRBV18	-	TRBJ1-3	-	TGTGCCAGCTCACCAGGGACTGGAAACACCATATATTTT	CASSPGTGNTIYF
TRBV3-1/TRBV3-2	-	TRBJ1-3	TRBD1	TGTGCCAGCAGCCCGTCCGGGACAGGGGCCACTCGAAGCTCTGGAAACACCATATATTTT	CASSPSGTGATRSSGNTIYF
TRBV7-7	-	TRBJ2-3	-	TGTGCTAGCAGCCCGGGACGGAGCACAGATACGCAGTATTTT	CASSPGRSTDTQYF
TRBV19	-	TRBJ1-4	TRBD1	TGTGCCAGTAGTAAAACGACAGGGGCGAATGAAAAACTGTTTTTT	CASSKTTGANEKLFF
TRBV12-5	-	TRBJ1-1	-	TGTGCTAGTGGTTTGGTGCGGGGGAACACTGAAGCTTTCTTT	CASGLVRGNTEAFF
TRBV2	-	TRBJ1-6	-	TGTGCCAGCAGTTCAAGGTCGAGCTCCTATAATTCACCCCTCCACTTT	CASSSRSSSYNSPLHF
TRBV18	-	TRBJ1-1	-	TGTGCCAGCTCACCACCGCAGGGCAGCACTGAAGCTTTCTTT	CASSPPQGSTEAFF
TRBV5-6	-	TRBJ2-2	-	TGTGCCAGCAGCCGGACAGCTGGCGGGGAGCTGTTTTTT	CASSRTAGGELFF
TRBV19	-	TRBJ1-1	TRBD1	TGTGCCAGTAGTTCCCCCGACAGGGCTATGAACACTGAAGCTTTCTTT	CASSSPDRAMNTEAFF
TRBV24-1	-	TRBJ2-7	-	TGTGCCACCAGTGCCTCGGCGGGGATCGAGCAGTACTTC	CATSASAGIEQYF
TRBV12-3/TRBV12-4	-	TRBJ2-1	-	TGTGCCAGCAGTTCCTCACCCTTCCAGTTCTTC	CASSSSPFQFF
TRBV3-1/TRBV3-2	-	TRBJ2-3	-	TGTGCCAGCAGCCAAGTGCAGGGAGAGGTCACAGATACGCAGTATTTT	CASSQVQGEVTDTQYF
TRBV6-5	-	TRBJ1-3	TRBD1	TGTGCCAGCAGTTACAGCGGACAGGGCCTCGGAAACACCATATATTTT	CASSYSGQGLGNTIYF
TRBV7-2	once	TRBJ1-1	-	TGTGCCAGCAGCTTCTCAGAGAACACTGAAGCTTTCTTT	CASSFSENTEAFF
TRBV5-4	once	TRBJ1-1	-	TGTGCCAGCAGCACCCCGTGGACGAACACTGAAGCTTTCTTT	CASSTPWTNTEAFF
TRBV28	-	TRBJ2-1	TRBD2	TGTGCCAGCAGTTTGGGGCGGGGGACCTACAATGAGCAGTTCTTC	CASSLGRGTYNEQFF
TRBV2	-	TRBJ1-5	-	TGTGCCTGCAGTCAGACAAGCCGTGCCTATAGCAATCAGCCCCAGCATTTT	CACSQTSRAYSNQPQHF
TRBV6-5	-	TRBJ1-5	-	TGTGCCAGCAGTTCGGGACCCGAGGGGCCCCAGCATTTT	CASSSGPEGPQHF
TRBV7-2	-	TRBJ2-7	-	TGTGCCAGCGCTGGTACCCGGGGTGGGCGGGAGCAGTACTTC	CASAGTRGGREQYF
TRBV5-5	-	TRBJ2-3	-	TGTGCCAGCAGCCCCCCACCCACAGATACGCAGTATTTT	CASSPPPTDTQYF
TRBV4-3	-	TRBJ2-1	TRBD1	TGCGCCAGCAGCCAGGAAACCGGGACAGGGGTATACAATGAGCAGTTCTTC	CASSQETGTGVYNEQFF
TRBV7-2	once	TRBJ2-3	-	TGTGCCAGCAGTTCCACAAGAGATACGCAGTATTTT	CASSSTRDTQYF
TRBV2	-	TRBJ1-1	-	TGTGCCAGCATCAACAGGAACACTGAAGCTTTCTTT	CASINRNTEAFF
TRBV21-1	-	TRBJ1-2	-	TGTGCCAGCACCTCAAAGGGACGGATCAACTATGGCTACACCTTC	CASTSKGRINYGYTF
TRBV19	-	TRBJ1-5	-	TGTGCCAGTAGTATCCGAGTCCTGGGGGCTTATAGCAATCAGCCCCAGCATTTT	CASSIRVLGAYSNQPQHF
TRBV6-1	-	TRBJ1-2	-	TGTGCCAGCAGTGACGCAGGGGTTAACTATGGCTACACCTTC	CASSDAGVNYGYTF
TRBV9	few	TRBJ1-4	-	TGTGCCAGCGGGGATCTCCTTAATGAAAAACTGTTTTTT	CASGDLLNEKLFF
TRBV14	-	TRBJ2-7	-	TGTGCCAGCAGCCCCGGTGGGGACTACGAGCAGTACTTC	CASSPGGDYEQYF
TRBV5-6	-	TRBJ1-4	TRBD1	TGTGCCAGCAGCTGGGGGACAGGCAATAATGAAAAACTGTTTTTT	CASSWGTGNNEKLFF
TRBV9	-	TRBJ2-3	-	TGTGCCAGCAGCGTAGGATCCGGGACAGATACGCAGTATTTT	CASSVGSGTDTQYF
TRBV24-1	-	TRBJ2-2	-	TGTGCCACCAGTGATTGGGAGAACACCGGGGAGCTGTTTTTT	CATSDWENTGELFF
TRBV5-4	-	TRBJ2-2	-	TGTGCCAGCAGCTGGGGCGGGGAGCTGTTTTTT	CASSWGGELFF
TRBV4-2	-	TRBJ2-7	-	TGTGCCAGCAGCCAAGCGGTCTCCTACGAGCAGTACTTC	CASSQAVSYEQYF
TRBV19	-	TRBJ1-4	-	TGTGCCAGTAGCCCAAGGGACACCGATGAAAAACTGTTTTTT	CASSPRDTDEKLFF
TRBV5-1	-	TRBJ1-6	TRBD1	TGCGCCAGCAGCTTGCTGGACAGGGGGCAGGGGAATTCACCCCTCCACTTT	CASSLLDRGQGNSPLHF
TRBV19	once	TRBJ1-1	TRBD1	TGTGCCAGTAGTAAACGACAGGGAGCAATGAACACTGAAGCTTTCTTT	CASSKRQGAMNTEAFF